One and the same sample provided the 25 T cell receptor beta chains below, sequenced in a study of CD8 T cells in ankylosing spondylitis. Using its own MiXCR run on the 5' RACE reads, TCRdb lists one record per CDR3 protein. The data hold 120,000 to 150,000 distinct CDR3 sequences, with 7.5% to 9.5% observed a single time. Sequencing used synovial fluid, either unsorted or a sorted T cell fraction (not recorded which). These receptors were collected from a male donor with ankylosing spondylitis.

By its share, this clonotype is medium-sized. The chain employs TRBV5-1 and TRBJ2-1; D is undetermined. CDR3 length equals 12 residues. The V end was cut by 0 bases, the J end by 9 bases, with 7 bases between. Germline CDR1 is SGHRS and CDR2 is YFSETQ. The CDR3 nucleotides read TGCGCCAGCAGCTTGGGAGTCGGTGAGCAGTTCTTC. Protein product: CASSLGVGEQFF.

The chain combines TRBV11-2 with TRBJ2-7, with a tentative D call TRBD1 (6 bases). The CDR3 extends over 14 amino acids. V was shortened by 5 bases and J by 0 bases, with 11 bases between the two germline ends. CDR1 SGHAT and CDR2 FQNNGV come from the germline V gene. CDR3 residues: CASSPTDSSYEQYF. The CDR3 DNA reads TGTGCCAGCAGCCCGACGGACAGCTCCTACGAGCAGTACTTC.

This clonotype has just a few counts. J is TRBJ1-2 and V is TRBV4-2; TRBD1 might be the D (6 bases). The germline V gene encodes CDR1 LGHNA and CDR2 YNFKEQ. This CDR3 spans 16 amino acids. V was clipped by 4 bases and J by 1 base, with 16 bases between them. The CDR3 is CASSPPGQTVNYGYTF. The CDR3 coding sequence is TGTGCCAGCAGCCCACCCGGACAGACCGTTAACTATGGCTACACCTTC.

This clonotype appeared many times. The chain uses TRBV4-2 and TRBJ2-2; D is perhaps TRBD1 or TRBD2 (6 bases each). V lost 6 bases, J lost 4 bases, and 18 bases lay in between. Germline CDR1 is LGHNA and CDR2 is YNFKEQ. The CDR3 is made up of 16 amino acids. This chain's CDR3 is CASRRMIGGGTGELFF. The CDR3 nucleotides read TGTGCCAGCAGGCGAATGATAGGAGGGGGCACCGGGGAGCTGTTTTTT.

V usage is TRBV12-3 or TRBV12-4 and J usage is TRBJ2-2, with 11 positions matching TRBD2. CDR3 length equals 18 residues. CDR3 residues: CTFSSSLLLAGETGELFF. The DNA of the CDR3 is TGTACCTTCAGCTCTTCTCTACTACTAGCGGGAGAAACCGGGGAGCTGTTTTTT.

This clonotype has ten or more counts. V is TRBV6-5 and J is TRBJ2-1; D may be TRBD1 (5 bases). CDR1 MNHEY and CDR2 SVGAGI come from the germline V gene. The V and J ends lost 8 bases and 5 bases respectively, with 7 bases between them. This CDR3 comprises 11 residues. CDR3 in DNA: TGTGCCAGCCTGGGGCACAATGAGCAGTTCTTC. Translating it yields CASLGHNEQFF.

This sequence joins TRBV7-8 and TRBJ2-6, with no clear D. Trimming took 5 bases from V and 0 from J, leaving 8 bases between them. CDR3 length equals 15 residues. Germline V gene data show CDR1 as SGHVS and CDR2 as FQNEAQ. The CDR3 DNA reads as TGTGCCAGCAGCGGAATAAGCTCTGGGGCCAACGTCCTGACTTTC. Translation: CASSGISSGANVLTF.

This clonotype has a count of ten or more. CDR3 sequence (DNA): TGCAGTGCTAGTGGCCTGGATACGCAGTATTTT. Its translation is CSASGLDTQYF. The chain employs TRBV20-1 and TRBJ2-3; D is unresolved. V was clipped by 3 bases and J by 6 bases, with 7 bases between them. From germline, CDR1 is DFQATT and CDR2 SNEGSKA (reference sequence). The CDR3 covers 11 residues.

The table lists this clonotype with many counts. The gene calls are TRBV27 and TRBJ1-1, with 8 bases identical to TRBD1. With 3 bases clipped from V and 2 bases from J, the junction kept 8 bases outside the gene matches. Germline lookup yields CDR1 MNHEY and CDR2 SMNVEV (reference sequence). The CDR3 runs to 16 residues. The chain's CDR3 is CASSFRPGTGNTEAFF. In DNA form, the CDR3 reads TGTGCCAGCAGTTTTCGACCCGGGACAGGAAACACTGAAGCTTTCTTT.

At least ten counts were recorded for this clonotype. The V gene is TRBV7-8, the J gene TRBJ1-2; unclear D gene. Trimming shortened V by 1 base and J by 4 bases, and 10 bases separated the two germline ends. Germline lookup yields CDR1 SGHVS and CDR2 FQNEAQ. This CDR3 is 14 amino acids long. For the CDR3, the DNA is TGTGCCAGCAGCTTAGAAGTAGGGAGCTATGGCTACACCTTC. Translated: CASSLEVGSYGYTF.

This clonotype was seen a handful of times. V gene TRBV2 combines with J gene TRBJ2-7; TRBD2 matches at 7 bases. The V segment lost 5 bases and the J segment 3 bases; nucleotides outside the gene matches: 4. This CDR3 is built from 13 residues. Looked up from germline, CDR1 is SNHLY and CDR2 is FYNNEI. The DNA of the CDR3 is TGTGCCAGCAGTCTGGCGGGAGACTACGAGCAGTACTTC. Protein sequence: CASSLAGDYEQYF.

CDR3 region: CASSYSSPEGSPLHF. For the CDR3, the DNA is TGTGCCAGCAGTTATTCGTCACCGGAAGGATCACCCCTCCACTTT. The rearrangement joins TRBV6-5 to TRBJ1-6; D remains unclear. V lost 3 bases, J lost 10 bases, and 16 bases lay in between. CDR3 length: 15 amino acids. Germline loops: CDR1 MNHEY, CDR2 SVGAGI.

This clonotype was detected ten times or more. The rearrangement links TRBV6-4 to TRBJ2-3, with 8 bases lining up with TRBD2. Germline V CDR1 and CDR2: MRHNA, SNTAGT. The CDR3 length is 14 residues. The junction had 3 bases not matched to a gene; V was cut back by 3 bases and J by 4 bases. CDR3 loop: CASSERGAPDTQYF. Written as DNA, the CDR3 is TGTGCCAGCAGTGAGCGGGGGGCCCCAGATACGCAGTATTTT.

This chain links TRBV10-3 with TRBJ1-5; 10 bases are a match to TRBD1. The CDR3 has 17 amino acids. After removal of 2 bases from V and 2 bases from J, the junction contained 6 bases not matched to a gene. The germline CDR1 and CDR2 sequences are ENHRY and SYGVKD. CDR3 sequence (DNA): TGTGCCATCAGTGAGAAGGCCGGGACAGGGGGCAATCAGCCCCAGCATTTT. It translates to CAISEKAGTGGNQPQHF.

This clonotype was seen only a few times. The chain couples TRBV18 to TRBJ2-7; 8 nucleotides agree with TRBD1. The CDR3 is 16 residues long. Unmatched junction bases numbered 11, after V lost 4 bases and J lost 3 bases. Germline V gene sequence: CDR1 KGHSH, CDR2 LQKENI. CDR3 residues: CASSLRIDRGIYEQYF. The CDR3 bases are TGTGCCAGCTCACTGAGGATAGACAGGGGTATCTACGAGCAGTACTTC.

In regard to this clonotype: This may come from a read error, since a much larger clone is one base off. The chain uses TRBV28 and TRBJ2-1; D uncertain. Germline V gene data show CDR1 as MDHEN and CDR2 as SYDVKM. V was clipped by 6 bases and J by 10 bases, with 7 bases between them. The CDR3 loop spans 10 amino acids. CDR3: CASRFGEQFF. Here the CDR3 DNA reads TGTGCCAGCAGATTCGGCGAGCAGTTCTTC.

This clonotype was seen repeatedly, ten times or more. This chain uses TRBV12-3 or TRBV12-4 with TRBJ1-5, with D maybe TRBD1 (6 bases). V lost 6 bases to trimming and J lost 4 bases, with 16 bases between them. The CDR3 loop spans 15 amino acids. The chain's CDR3 is CASRLSSGTNQPQHF. The CDR3 bases are TGTGCCAGCAGACTTAGCTCCGGGACAAATCAGCCCCAGCATTTT.

V gene TRBV18 combines with J gene TRBJ1-1; the D gene is possibly TRBD1 (6 bases). Deletions cut 2 bases from V and 11 bases from J, with 15 bases between. The CDR3 covers 13 residues. From germline, CDR1 is KGHSH and CDR2 LQKENI. CDR3 in amino acids: CASSPRTDLNAFF. The CDR3 DNA follows: TGTGCCAGCTCACCAAGGACAGACTTGAATGCTTTCTTT.

This clonotype was counted ten times or more. The chain couples TRBV2 to TRBJ1-2; 7 nucleotides align to TRBD1. Germline trimming cut 8 bases from V and 4 bases from J; bases unmatched to any gene: 4. Germline V CDR1 and CDR2: SNHLY, FYNNEI. This CDR3 has 12 residues. CDR3 nucleotide sequence: TGTGCCAGCGAAGGGGGCCTCTATGGCTACACCTTC. This gives the protein CASEGGLYGYTF.

This clonotype was recorded at least ten times. CDR3 amino acids: CAWSVTRGGFYNEQFF. CDR3 DNA: TGTGCCTGGAGTGTAACGCGAGGCGGGTTCTACAATGAGCAGTTCTTC. The chain is built from TRBV30 and TRBJ2-1; D is possibly TRBD2 (5 bases). The CDR3 extends over 16 amino acids. The V gene's germline CDR1 is GTSNPN and CDR2 SVGIG (reference sequence). V shed 0 bases and J shed 3 bases, with 15 bases lying between them.

The rearrangement links TRBV6-1 to TRBJ2-7; the D is unclear. The germline gives CDR1 MNHNS, CDR2 SASEGT. V lost 7 bases to trimming and J lost 2 bases, with 15 bases between them. The CDR3 is made up of 14 amino acids. CDR3 residues: CASTPSRAPYEQYF. The CDR3 DNA is TGTGCCAGCACCCCGAGTAGGGCCCCCTACGAGCAGTACTTC.

In its sample, this clonotype was seen many times. The chain recombines TRBV5-1 with TRBJ2-2; D is possibly TRBD2 (6 bases). The germline gives CDR1 SGHRS, CDR2 YFSETQ. V gave up 4 bases and J gave up 2 bases, with 15 bases separating them. The length of the CDR3 is 16 residues. DNA for the CDR3: TGCGCCAGCAGCGCTCGCGGGGCTCCCAACACCGGGGAGCTGTTTTTT. This translates into CASSARGAPNTGELFF.

Many counts were recorded for this clonotype. The gene calls are TRBV20-1 and TRBJ1-5, with D possibly being TRBD1 (6 bases). The V gene lost 6 bases and the J gene lost 6 bases, with 12 bases spanning the gap. Germline V gene sequence: CDR1 DFQATT, CDR2 SNEGSKA (reference sequence). The CDR3 extends over 12 amino acids. The CDR3 sequence: CSARRGSQPQHF. The CDR3 bases are TGCAGTGCCCGGAGGGGGAGTCAGCCCCAGCATTTT.

This clonotype was seen ten or more times. The chain joins TRBV4-2 to TRBJ2-2; 12 positions agree with TRBD2. The CDR3 has 19 residues. The germline V gene encodes CDR1 LGHNA and CDR2 YNFKEQ. V gave up 0 bases and J gave up 3 bases; unmatched junction bases: 8. CDR3 loop: CASSQEGLAGGPYTGELFF. CDR3 nucleotides: TGTGCCAGCAGCCAAGAAGGGCTAGCGGGGGGGCCGTACACCGGGGAGCTGTTTTTT.

This clonotype was seen many times. The gene calls are TRBV7-2 and TRBJ2-5; TRBD1 matches 7 bases. Trimming at V came to 5 bases and at J to 5 bases, leaving 8 bases not matched to a gene. The CDR3 sequence is 14 residues long. Germline CDR1 is SGHTA and CDR2 is FQGNSA. The CDR3 loop is CASSLNRGRETQYF. CDR3 in DNA: TGTGCCAGCAGCCTGAACAGGGGCCGGGAGACCCAGTACTTC.